These 11 T cell receptor beta chains originate from one sample sequenced in a study of blood T cell repertoires in COVID-19. TCRdb's table, derived via immunoSEQ multiplex PCR, lists solely in-frame clones and lacks some. The sample shows roughly 360,000 clones, more than 75% of them seen only once. The material sequenced was PBMCs or T cells enriched from blood (not recorded which). All receptors come from a woman aged 25 to 45 with acute COVID-19.

This clone was seen only a few times. The rearrangement links TRBV24-1 to TRBJ2-3; TRBD1 matches 7 bases. The CDR3 loop spans 16 amino acids. Germline V gene sequence: CDR1 KGHDR, CDR2 SFDVKD. The V gene end was trimmed by 3 bases and the J gene end by 0 bases; junction bases not matched to a gene: 5. CDR3 loop: CATSDTGTASTDTQYF. The CDR3 DNA sequence: TGTGCCACCAGTGATACCGGGACAGCTAGCACAGATACGCAGTATTTT.

The rearrangement joins TRBV30 to TRBJ2-2, with a possible D match to TRBD1 (6 bases). Germline values: CDR1 GTSNPN, CDR2 SVGIG (reference sequence). The CDR3 loop spans 13 amino acids. The V end lost 0 bases, the J end lost 7 bases, and 9 bases lay between the germline ends. CDR3 bases: TGTGCCTGGAGTGTACAGGGTGTCGGGGAGCTGTTTTTT. Protein product: CAWSVQGVGELFF. Looking up the rest from reference TRBV30 and TRBJ2-2 gives the full variable domain: SQTIHQWPATLVQPVGSPLSLECTVEGTSNPNLYWYRQAAGRGLQLLFYSVGIGQISSEVPQNLSASRPQDRQFILSSKKLLLSDSGFYLCAWSVQGVGELFFGEGSRLTVL.

The gene calls are TRBV7-3 and TRBJ2-7, with TRBD1 matching over 10 bases. In germline, CDR1 is SGHTA, CDR2 FQGTGA. V lost 4 bases to trimming and J lost 6 bases; unmatched junction nucleotides: 9. The CDR3 is 15 amino acids. In DNA form, the CDR3 reads TGTGCCAGCAGCTCCCCCCGGACAGGGGGAAGCGAGCAGTACTTC. Its protein product is CASSSPRTGGSEQYF.

The V and J genes are TRBV7-9 and TRBJ1-1, with D possibly being TRBD1 (5 bases). V gave up 5 bases and J gave up 1 base, with 11 bases separating them. The V gene's germline CDR1 is SEHNR and CDR2 FQNEAQ (reference sequence). The CDR3 loop spans 14 amino acids. The CDR3 nucleotides read TGTGCCAGCAGCAAGACAGTTGAGAACACTGAAGCTTTCTTT. It is translated as CASSKTVENTEAFF.

CDR3 nucleotide sequence: TGTGCCAGCAGCGTCCGGCGGGTAAACACCATATATTTT. Protein: CASSVRRVNTIYF. The chain links TRBV7-2 to TRBJ1-3, with D unclear. Germline assignment: CDR1 SGHTA and CDR2 FQGNSA. There are 13 residues in the CDR3. Trimming left V 5 bases short and J 6 bases short, with 11 bases between.

This chain links TRBV27 with TRBJ1-1, with TRBD1 matching 7 bases. V gave up 2 bases and J gave up 7 bases; unmatched junction bases: 13. CDR3 length: 16 amino acids. CDR1 is MNHEY, CDR2 SMNVEV, per germline (reference sequence). The CDR3 loop is CASSLRQGPTRGEAFF. The CDR3 DNA is TGTGCCAGCAGTTTACGACAGGGCCCCACTCGCGGTGAAGCTTTCTTT.

This chain uses TRBV19 with TRBJ2-3, with D unresolved. The CDR3 is made up of 13 amino acids. V was clipped by 3 bases and J by 5 bases, with 9 bases between them. Germline V lookup: CDR1 LNHDA, CDR2 SQIVND (reference sequence). In DNA, the CDR3 is TGTGCCAGTAGTATGGGCCTCTTAGATACGCAGTATTTT. Its translation is CASSMGLLDTQYF.

V gene TRBV3-1 (or the pseudogene TRBV3-2) combines with J gene TRBJ2-7, with D possibly matching TRBD1 (6 bases). Trimming removed 3 bases at V and 1 base at J, with 16 bases between. Per germline, CDR1 LGHDT and CDR2 YNNKEL (reference sequence). This CDR3 is built from 16 residues. In nucleotides, the CDR3 is TGTGCCAGCAGCCATAGGAAGACAGGATATTCCTACGAGCAGTACTTC. This gives the protein CASSHRKTGYSYEQYF.

This chain uses TRBV3-1 (or the pseudogene TRBV3-2) with TRBJ2-3; 8 nucleotides agree with TRBD2. The CDR3 is 11 residues long. Germline V lookup: CDR1 LGHDT, CDR2 YNNKEL (reference sequence). Trimming at V came to 10 bases and at J to 11 bases, leaving 8 bases not matched to a gene. CDR3 nucleotides: TGTGCCACCTCCGTGCGGGGGGAGCAGTATTTT. Translating gives CATSVRGEQYF.

The chain uses TRBV7-3 and TRBJ2-2, with 9 bases that match TRBD1. The CDR3 length is 14 residues. CDR1 is SGHTA and CDR2 is FQGTGA in the germline V gene. V lost 2 bases, J lost 5 bases, and 0 bases stayed unmatched. The DNA for the CDR3 is TGTGCCAGCAGCTTAGGGACAGGGACCGGGGAGCTGTTTTTT. It is translated as CASSLGTGTGELFF.

This chain links TRBV3-1 (or the pseudogene TRBV3-2) with TRBJ1-3, with 8 bases lining up with TRBD1. The CDR3 has 17 residues. Germline values: CDR1 LGHDT, CDR2 YNNKEL (reference sequence). With V trimmed by 2 bases and J by 0 bases, 6 bases remained unmatched. The DNA of the CDR3 is TGTGCCAGCAGCCAAACGCGGACAGGGTTCTCTGGAAACACCATATATTTT. As protein: CASSQTRTGFSGNTIYF.